These 32 T cell receptor beta chains share one sample of origin, sequenced in a study of cytomegalovirus exposure and HLA in healthy donors. Primers: 60 Vbeta forward and 13 Jbeta reverse. Generated by immunoSEQ multiplex PCR, the TCRdb table keeps only in-frame clones and is missing some. The data show 150,000 to 200,000 clones, approximately 70% seen once. Specimen: PBMCs. These TCRs come from a woman aged 25 to 39 in good health and CMV-seronegative.

The rearrangement joins TRBV5-5 to TRBJ2-7, with a weak D call TRBD1 (6 bases). The CDR3 consists of 14 residues. Germline CDR1 reads SGHKS; CDR2 reads YYEKEE (reference sequence). The V gene lost 2 bases and the J gene lost 0 bases, with 9 bases spanning the gap. The CDR3 sequence: CASSFRGNSYEQYF. CDR3 nucleotide sequence: TGTGCCAGCAGCTTCAGGGGCAACTCCTACGAGCAGTACTTC. Variable domain in full (rest from reference TRBV5-5 and TRBJ2-7): DAGVTQSPTHLIKTRGQQVTLRCSPISGHKSVSWYQQVLGQGPQFIFQYYEKEERGRGNFPDRFSARQFPNYSSELNVNALLLGDSALYLCASSFRGNSYEQYFGPGTRLTVT.

The CDR3 here is CASSSGETQYF. In DNA form, the CDR3 reads TGTGCCAGCAGCTCCGGGGAGACCCAGTACTTC. The chain combines TRBV7-8 with TRBJ2-5; the D is unclear. Trimming stripped 4 bases from V and 5 bases from J, with 5 bases between. This CDR3 spans 11 amino acids. From germline, CDR1 is SGHVS and CDR2 FQNEAQ.

The chain uses TRBV15 and TRBJ2-1; unclear D gene. CDR3 length: 19 residues. Germline V gene sequence: CDR1 LNHNV, CDR2 YYDKDF (reference sequence). Trimming stripped 0 bases from V and 0 bases from J, with 18 bases between. The DNA of the CDR3 is TGTGCCACCAGCAGAGATCTTCCCTCTGATCTTAGCTCCTACAATGAGCAGTTCTTC. Translating it yields CATSRDLPSDLSSYNEQFF.

The J gene is TRBJ2-5, the V gene TRBV5-4, with D possibly TRBD1 on 8 matching bases. The CDR3 has 14 amino acids. V was pared by 5 bases and J by 7 bases, with 18 bases between. Germline V gives CDR1 SGHNT, CDR2 YYREEE (reference sequence). The CDR3 DNA reads TGTGCCAGCAGTTTACAGGGGGAGGGCGGGACCCAGTACTTC. This encodes CASSLQGEGGTQYF.

This chain uses TRBV11-2 with TRBJ1-2, with 8 bases aligning to TRBD1. V was pared by 1 base and J by 4 bases, with 8 bases of the junction left unmatched. The CDR3 sequence is 16 residues long. Germline loops: CDR1 SGHAT, CDR2 FQNNGV. For the CDR3, the DNA is TGTGCCAGCAGCTTAGCCTACAATCAGGGGGCCTATGGCTACACCTTC. This gives the protein CASSLAYNQGAYGYTF.

The rearrangement links TRBV5-1 to TRBJ2-3; D remains unclear. CDR1 and CDR2 from the germline V gene are SGHRS and YFSETQ. V was shortened by 5 bases and J by 0 bases, with 10 bases between the two germline ends. The CDR3 has 14 amino acids. CDR3 region: CASRPQQSTDTQYF. In nucleotides, the CDR3 is TGCGCCAGCAGGCCTCAACAAAGCACAGATACGCAGTATTTT.

For this clone: Its ends do not fully match the called genes, so a read error is possible. This chain connects TRBV6-1 to TRBJ1-3; a possible D gene is TRBD1 (5 bases). The germline gives CDR1 MNHNS, CDR2 SASEGT. The CDR3 extends over 15 amino acids. This CDR3 reads CAISELPGFGNTIYF. In DNA, the CDR3 is TGTGCCATCAGTGAGCTGCCAGGGTTTGGAAACACCATATATTTT.

The chain couples TRBV27 to TRBJ2-3, with D perhaps TRBD2 (6 bases). In germline, CDR1 is MNHEY, CDR2 SMNVEV (reference sequence). V was clipped by 5 bases and J by 2 bases, with 14 bases between them. There are 15 residues in the CDR3. For the CDR3, the DNA is TGTGCCAGCAGTGGGTATAGCGGAACCACAGATACGCAGTATTTT. It codes for CASSGYSGTTDTQYF.

The V gene is TRBV6-1, the J gene TRBJ2-7; 7 bases line up with TRBD1. This CDR3 region has 14 residues. With V trimmed by 4 bases and J by 3 bases, 6 bases remained unmatched. Germline CDR1 is MNHNS and CDR2 is SASEGT. CDR3 protein: CASSGGQVGYEQYF. As DNA, the CDR3 is TGTGCCAGCAGTGGCGGACAGGTCGGCTACGAGCAGTACTTC.

This chain uses TRBV18 with TRBJ1-5; weak D call: TRBD1 (6 bases). Germline V gene lookup returns CDR1 KGHSH and CDR2 LQKENI. The V and J ends lost 2 bases and 5 bases respectively, with 13 bases between them. This CDR3 is 15 amino acids long. CDR3 bases: TGTGCCAGCTCACCAAACAGGGTCGGGGATCAGCCCCAGCATTTT. Its protein product is CASSPNRVGDQPQHF.

The CDR3 nucleotides read TGTGCCAGCAGCCCCCTGGGACAGAAATCGACTGAAGCTTTCTTT. It specifies CASSPLGQKSTEAFF. The chain links TRBV2 to TRBJ1-1, with TRBD1 matching 7 bases. In germline, CDR1 is SNHLY, CDR2 FYNNEI. The CDR3 length is 15 residues. V lost 6 bases, J lost 5 bases, and 12 bases stayed unmatched.

This clone occurred once. V and J are TRBV9 and TRBJ1-2; TRBD1 aligns across 8 bases. Germline lookup yields CDR1 SGDLS and CDR2 YYNGEE. V lost 3 bases and J lost 7; bases outside the gene matches: 5. The CDR3 runs to 13 residues. CDR3 nucleotide sequence: TGTGCCAGCAGCGCCGCAGGGGGCGTTGGCTACACCTTC. Protein: CASSAAGGVGYTF.

The chain uses TRBV12-2 and TRBJ2-7; the table names TRBD1, a call not compared with the DNA. TRBV12-2 is designated a pseudogene. The CDR3 is 17 residues long. CDR3 bases: TGTGCAAGTCGCTCCAACCTCCTGACAGGGGGTCTCTACGAGCAGTACTTC. Translating it yields CASRSNLLTGGLYEQYF.

This chain links TRBV15 with TRBJ2-3, with 7 positions matching TRBD1. With 2 bases clipped from V and 3 bases from J, the junction kept 11 bases outside the gene matches. CDR1 and CDR2 (germline): LNHNV, YYDKDF (reference sequence). The CDR3 sequence is 17 residues long. CDR3 sequence (DNA): TGTGCCACCAGCAGACCGCAGACAGGGTGGGGGACAGATACGCAGTATTTT. It translates to CATSRPQTGWGTDTQYF.

The gene calls are TRBV10-3 and TRBJ1-1, with TRBD1 matching over 7 bases. Per germline, CDR1 ENHRY and CDR2 SYGVKD. Trimming at V came to 1 base and at J to 0 bases, leaving 8 bases not matched to a gene. This CDR3 spans 17 amino acids. This chain's CDR3 is CAISEFGSGQLNTEAFF. Here the CDR3 DNA reads TGTGCCATCAGTGAGTTTGGGTCGGGACAGTTGAACACTGAAGCTTTCTTT.

The table lists this clone with a few counts. Written as DNA, the CDR3 is TGTGCCAGCAGCTTAGTCTGGCAAAATCAGCCCCAGCATTTT. It specifies CASSLVWQNQPQHF. The rearrangement links TRBV7-8 to TRBJ1-5; D not resolved. The CDR3 is 14 residues long. Trimming stripped 1 base from V and 4 bases from J, with 8 bases between. CDR1 is SGHVS and CDR2 is FQNEAQ in the germline V gene.

The J gene is TRBJ2-1, the V gene TRBV15; 11 nucleotides line up with TRBD2. J gave up 4 bases and V 4 bases, and 9 bases lay outside the gene matches. Germline-derived CDR1 and CDR2 are LNHNV and YYDKDF (reference sequence). The CDR3 is 17 residues long. The CDR3 coding sequence is TGTGCCACCAGCAAAAGGAGGACTAGCGGGTCTTACAATGAGCAGTTCTTC. It specifies CATSKRRTSGSYNEQFF.

The rearrangement joins TRBV4-1 to TRBJ1-1; tentatively, D is TRBD1 (6 bases). V lost 10 bases to trimming and J lost 4 bases, with 19 bases between them. Germline values: CDR1 MGHRA, CDR2 YSYEKL. The CDR3 spans 14 residues. CDR3 in amino acids: CATSAAGGFTEAFF. Written as DNA, the CDR3 is TGCGCCACCTCAGCGGCGGGGGGCTTCACTGAAGCTTTCTTT.

The gene calls are TRBV5-1 and TRBJ1-6; 7 positions match TRBD1. Per germline, CDR1 SGHRS and CDR2 YFSETQ. The CDR3 runs to 17 residues. Trimming took 0 bases from V and 4 from J; bases not matched to a gene: 7. The chain's CDR3 is CASSLGQGASYNSPLHF. CDR3 nucleotide sequence: TGCGCCAGCAGCTTGGGACAGGGAGCATCTTATAATTCACCCCTCCACTTT.

This clone was seen just once. The gene calls are TRBV7-3 and TRBJ2-1; D possibly corresponds to TRBD2 (7 bases). The CDR3 contains 13 residues. The V gene's germline CDR1 is SGHTA and CDR2 FQGTGA. CDR3 in amino acids: CGEGGSLHNEQFF. CDR3 nucleotide sequence: TGTGGGGAGGGGGGCAGTCTCCACAATGAGCAGTTCTTC.

The genes are TRBV19 and TRBJ2-7; D is unclear. The germline V gene encodes CDR1 LNHDA and CDR2 SQIVND (reference sequence). The V gene lost 8 bases and the J gene lost 1 base, with 6 bases spanning the gap. The CDR3 is 11 amino acids. The DNA of the CDR3 is TGTGCCAGTCGAGCGTCCTACGAGCAGTACTTC. Translation gives CASRASYEQYF.

V usage is TRBV2 and J usage is TRBJ2-3, with D tentatively TRBD2 (7 bases). The germline V and J ends were trimmed by 4 bases and 6 bases, with 17 bases remaining between them. The CDR3 is 15 amino acids. The germline CDR1 and CDR2 sequences are SNHLY and FYNNEI. The CDR3 bases are TGTGCCAGCAGTGTTGCGGGGGCCCCCTTGGATACGCAGTATTTT. Translating gives CASSVAGAPLDTQYF.

The chain joins TRBV27 to TRBJ2-3; 12 nucleotides match TRBD2. The CDR3 covers 17 residues. The germline V gene has CDR1 MNHEY and CDR2 SMNVEV (reference sequence). Trimming at V came to 4 bases and at J to 4 bases, leaving 9 bases not matched to a gene. This chain's CDR3 is CASSSSSGRGSADTQYF. The CDR3 coding sequence is TGTGCCAGCAGTTCCTCTAGCGGGAGGGGATCGGCAGATACGCAGTATTTT.

This clone came up a few times. The genes are TRBV9 and TRBJ1-1, with D perhaps TRBD1 (5 bases). The CDR3 has 14 amino acids. Germline assignment: CDR1 SGDLS and CDR2 YYNGEE. V was clipped by 0 bases and J by 5 bases, with 11 bases between them. In nucleotides, the CDR3 is TGTGCCAGCAGCGTAGCTTCAGGGAGGACTGAAGCTTTCTTT. Amino acids: CASSVASGRTEAFF.

The rearrangement uses TRBV6-1 and TRBJ1-2, with D possibly TRBD1 on 5 matching bases. Trimming removed 0 bases at V and 4 bases at J, with 18 bases between. CDR1 is MNHNS, CDR2 SASEGT, per germline. The CDR3 loop spans 17 amino acids. Here the CDR3 reads CASSEAFYDSVSYGYTF. The CDR3 region has the DNA TGTGCCAGCAGTGAAGCGTTTTACGACAGTGTATCCTATGGCTACACCTTC.

The chain joins TRBV4-1 to TRBJ1-2; D might be TRBD1 (6 bases). This CDR3 spans 14 amino acids. Germline CDR1 MGHRA, CDR2 YSYEKL. Trimming took 0 bases from V and 8 from J, leaving 13 bases between them. The CDR3 region has the DNA TGCGCCAGCAGCCAAGATCTAGGGGGAAGGGGCTACACCTTC. It codes for CASSQDLGGRGYTF.

The chain carries TRBV27 and TRBJ2-1; tentative D call: TRBD1 (6 bases). Germline V lookup: CDR1 MNHEY, CDR2 SMNVEV (reference sequence). With 1 base removed from V and 6 bases from J, the gap between germline ends came to 10 bases. This CDR3 spans 14 amino acids. The CDR3 sequence is CASSLLQGSNEQFF. The CDR3, as DNA: TGTGCCAGCAGTTTATTGCAGGGGAGCAATGAGCAGTTCTTC.

The chain combines TRBV27 with TRBJ2-3, with TRBD2 matching over 13 bases. The junction had 7 bases not matched to a gene; V was cut back by 6 bases and J by 4 bases. Germline CDR1 reads MNHEY; CDR2 reads SMNVEV (reference sequence). This CDR3 is built from 16 residues. CDR3 nucleotides: TGTGCCAGCAGGAGGACTAGCGGGGGCCGGTCAGATACGCAGTATTTT. Translation: CASRRTSGGRSDTQYF.

This clone was seen once. At the DNA level, this CDR3 is encoded by other sequences in the same sample as well. The chain combines TRBV2 with TRBJ2-5; perhaps TRBD1 as D (6 bases). The CDR3 is 14 amino acids. V was trimmed by 2 bases and J by 5 bases, leaving 12 bases between them. CDR1 and CDR2 from the germline V gene are SNHLY and FYNNEI. The CDR3 sequence: CASSENRAGETQYF. CDR3 sequence (DNA): TGTGCCAGCAGTGAAAACAGGGCAGGGGAGACCCAGTACTTC.

This clone has more than one count but fewer than ten. The chain combines TRBV6-1 with TRBJ2-7; TRBD1 is a possible D gene (5 bases). From germline, CDR1 is MNHNS and CDR2 SASEGT. This CDR3 has 13 residues. V gave up 4 bases and J gave up 3 bases, with 10 bases separating them. The CDR3 here is CASSVDSLYEQYF. The CDR3 DNA is TGTGCCAGCAGTGTCGACAGTCTCTACGAGCAGTACTTC.

The chain carries TRBV5-4 and TRBJ2-7; TRBD1 matches 7 bases. J gave up 2 bases and V 4 bases, and 9 bases lay outside the gene matches. The germline CDR1 and CDR2 sequences are SGHNT and YYREEE (reference sequence). CDR3 size: 15 residues. This CDR3 reads CASSPQGTGTYEQYF. CDR3 DNA: TGTGCCAGCAGCCCACAGGGGACGGGGACCTACGAGCAGTACTTC.

The rearrangement joins TRBV7-2 to TRBJ2-5; D is undetermined. The CDR3 spans 13 residues. Deletions cut 5 bases from V and 0 bases from J, with 7 bases between. Germline V gene data show CDR1 as SGHTA and CDR2 as FQGNSA. CDR3 in DNA: TGTGCCAGCAGCCCAAACTACCAAGAGACCCAGTACTTC. Amino acids: CASSPNYQETQYF.